These 10 T cell receptor beta chains were sequenced from one sample in a study of CD8+ T cells in alopecia areata. RNA extraction and reverse transcription yielded cDNA as sequencing template. TCRdb keeps only in-frame clones here, not all; method: immunoSEQ multiplex PCR. The table includes 200,000 to 250,000 clones, about 60% detected once. Source: CD4+ T cells sorted from blood, taken at week 0. Source of these receptors: a human donor with alopecia areata.

V is TRBV6-5 and J is TRBJ2-6; D not certain. Germline values: CDR1 MNHEY, CDR2 SVGAGI. The germline V and J ends were trimmed by 2 bases and 0 bases, with 5 bases remaining between them. The CDR3 contains 15 residues. The CDR3 is CASSYDNSGANVLTF. In DNA, the CDR3 is TGTGCCAGCAGTTACGACAACTCTGGGGCCAACGTCCTGACTTTC.

This clone was seen a handful of times. The CDR3 bases are TGTGCCAGCAGCCCAAAGACAGGGCTCATGAACACTGAAGCTTTCTTT. It encodes CASSPKTGLMNTEAFF. The J gene is TRBJ1-1, the V gene TRBV5-4, with TRBD1 matching over 7 bases. In germline, CDR1 is SGHNT, CDR2 YYREEE (reference sequence). The J segment lost 0 bases and the V segment lost 4 bases, leaving 9 bases of the junction unmatched. This CDR3 is built from 16 residues.

This clone was detected only a few times. This rearrangement joins TRBV5-1 to TRBJ1-2; D is uncertain. The CDR3 has 14 amino acids. The germline V and J ends were trimmed by 4 bases and 0 bases, with 10 bases remaining between them. Germline V lookup: CDR1 SGHRS, CDR2 YFSETQ. The DNA of the CDR3 is TGCGCCAGCAGCAAGGACGGGTCTAACTATGGCTACACCTTC. Encoded protein: CASSKDGSNYGYTF.

This rearrangement joins TRBV5-4 to TRBJ1-1, with TRBD1 identical over 8 bases. CDR3 length equals 16 residues. Germline trimming cut 4 bases from V and 1 base from J; bases unmatched to any gene: 9. Germline V gives CDR1 SGHNT, CDR2 YYREEE (reference sequence). DNA for the CDR3: TGTGCCAGCAGCCTCAGGGGGCGAGGCGGGAACACTGAAGCTTTCTTT. Translated, it gives CASSLRGRGGNTEAFF. Full variable domain (rest looked up from reference TRBV5-4 and TRBJ1-1): ETGVTQSPTHLIKTRGQQVTLRCSSQSGHNTVSWYQQALGQGPQFIFQYYREEENGRGNFPPRFSGLQFPNYSSELNVNALELDDSALYLCASSLRGRGGNTEAFFGQGTRLTVV.

The CDR3 DNA is TGTGCCAGCAGGGGACCGGGCGGGGAGCTGTTTTTT. It specifies CASRGPGGELFF. The V gene is TRBV6-1, the J gene TRBJ2-2; D is possibly TRBD1 or TRBD2 (5 bases each). CDR3 length equals 12 residues. The V end was cut by 6 bases, the J end by 7 bases, with 9 bases between. Germline V gene lookup returns CDR1 MNHNS and CDR2 SASEGT.

This chain connects TRBV29-1 to TRBJ2-7; D might be TRBD2 (7 bases). The CDR3 covers 13 residues. CDR1 is SQVTM, CDR2 ANQGSEA, per germline. Trimming took off 2 bases at V and 2 bases at J, with 10 bases between the two ends. DNA for the CDR3: TGCAGCGTTGAACGGGGGGCAACCTACGAGCAGTACTTC. Protein product: CSVERGATYEQYF.

The rearrangement uses TRBV30 and TRBJ2-7; D not resolved. CDR3 length: 14 residues. The V gene's germline CDR1 is GTSNPN and CDR2 SVGIG (reference sequence). Trimming stripped 2 bases from V and 0 bases from J, with 11 bases between. CDR3 sequence reads: CAWSLADRSYEQYF. The DNA of the CDR3 is TGTGCCTGGAGTTTAGCAGATCGCTCCTACGAGCAGTACTTC.

A word on this clone: Different DNA sequences within this sample yield the same CDR3. This chain links TRBV9 with TRBJ1-2, with TRBD1 matching 7 bases. With 0 bases clipped from V and 0 bases from J, the junction kept 2 bases outside the gene matches. This CDR3 is built from 15 residues. From germline, CDR1 is SGDLS and CDR2 YYNGEE. The CDR3 sequence is CASSVAGTANYGYTF. The DNA of the CDR3 is TGTGCCAGCAGCGTAGCGGGGACAGCTAACTATGGCTACACCTTC. The full variable domain, its missing parts supplied by reference TRBV9 and TRBJ1-2, is DSGVTQTPKHLITATGQRVTLRCSPRSGDLSVYWYQQSLDQGLQFLIQYYNGEERAKGNILERFSAQQFPDLHSELNLSSLELGDSALYFCASSVAGTANYGYTFGSGTRLTVV.

J is TRBJ2-7 and V is TRBV7-9; tentatively, D is TRBD2 (7 bases). V lost 1 base and J lost 3, with 16 bases in between. Germline lookup yields CDR1 SEHNR and CDR2 FQNEAQ (reference sequence). The CDR3 is 16 residues long. Here the CDR3 reads CASSLVAGARHYEQYF. The CDR3 bases are TGTGCCAGCAGCTTAGTGGCGGGGGCAAGGCACTACGAGCAGTACTTC. Variable domain in full (rest from reference TRBV7-9 and TRBJ2-7): DTGVSQNPRHKITKRGQNVTFRCDPISEHNRLYWYRQTLGQGPEFLTYFQNEAQLEKSRLLSDRFSAERPKGSFSTLEIQRTEQGDSAMYLCASSLVAGARHYEQYFGPGTRLTVT.

This clone has more than one count but fewer than ten. The V gene is TRBV7-3, the J gene TRBJ2-1; D tentatively fits TRBD1 or TRBD2 (6 bases each). The CDR3 runs to 15 residues. V was trimmed by 3 bases and J by 4 bases, leaving 13 bases between them. The germline gives CDR1 SGHTA, CDR2 FQGTGA. The CDR3 DNA reads TGTGCCAGCAGCTTGACACCGGGGGCATACAATGAGCAGTTCTTC. It yields the protein CASSLTPGAYNEQFF.